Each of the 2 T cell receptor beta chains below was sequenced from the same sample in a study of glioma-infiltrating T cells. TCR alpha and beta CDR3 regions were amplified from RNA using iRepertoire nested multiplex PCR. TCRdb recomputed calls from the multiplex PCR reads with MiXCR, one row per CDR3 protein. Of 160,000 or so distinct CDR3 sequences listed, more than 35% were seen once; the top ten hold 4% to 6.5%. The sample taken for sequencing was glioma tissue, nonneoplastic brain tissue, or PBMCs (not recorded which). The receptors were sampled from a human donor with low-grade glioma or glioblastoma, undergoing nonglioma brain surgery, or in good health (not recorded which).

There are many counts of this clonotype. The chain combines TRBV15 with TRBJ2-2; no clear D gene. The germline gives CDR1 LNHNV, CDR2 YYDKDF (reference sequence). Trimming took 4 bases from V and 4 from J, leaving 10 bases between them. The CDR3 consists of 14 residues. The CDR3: CATSITASTGELFF. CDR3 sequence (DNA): TGTGCCACCAGCATCACAGCGAGCACCGGGGAGCTGTTTTTT.

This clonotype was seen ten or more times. CDR3 DNA: TGTGCCAGCAGACCTAGCGGGAGGGTCCACGAGCAGTACTTC. Its translation is CASRPSGRVHEQYF. The chain joins TRBV6-1 to TRBJ2-7; 12 nucleotides align to TRBD2. Germline loops: CDR1 MNHNS, CDR2 SASEGT. The ends lost 6 bases at V and 5 bases at J; junction bases unmatched: 5. CDR3 size: 14 residues.